The rows below give T cell receptor beta chains drawn from one sample of a study of blood T cell repertoires in COVID-19. Libraries were prepared by immunoSEQ multiplex PCR; TCRdb keeps only in-frame clonotypes and omits some of them. The sample holds roughly 80,000 clones, over 70% seen once. Sequencing was performed on peripheral blood. These TCRs come from an elderly man with acute or convalescent COVID-19. Each CDR3 is given without its conserved first and last residue. A D gene is named only where the DNA matches it firmly.

TRBD1	TRBV19	ASSTGQGVGNQPQH
TRBD1	TRBV7-9	ASSLLTGVATEAF
TRBD1	TRBV11-2	ASSLDGDRTHT
.	TRBV19	ATQGRENSPLH
.	TRBV5-1	ASSLQGFTEAF
TRBD1	TRBV5-1	ASRLTGTVEEKLF
TRBD1	TRBV5-1	ASSWITGQGFNSPLH
TRBD2	TRBV7-2	ASSPLAGGYNEQF
TRBD1	TRBV27	ASSLNGQGYYGYT
.	TRBV7-3	ASSSRIGNTDTQY
TRBD1	TRBV3-1/TRBV3-2	ASSQADRAGYGYT
.	TRBV10-3	AISETRSEAF
TRBD1	TRBV3-1/TRBV3-2	ASSQRTGDNSPLH
TRBD1	TRBV5-1	ASSFGTGGSYNEQF
.	TRBV5-1	ASSLQGLMGRSPLH
TRBD2	TRBV7-6	ASSETSGGAGFADTQY
.	TRBV6-5	ASSYGQNTEAF
TRBD1	TRBV15	ATRAGQGSEAF
TRBD1	TRBV7-3	ASSEGQGTYGYT
.	TRBV5-5	ASDRDSREQY
TRBD1	TRBV5-8	ASSWDRAAQPQH
.	TRBV5-4	ASSLGHTDTQY
.	TRBV2	ASTPPAGRVANAEAF
TRBD1	TRBV25-1	ASRGQVNYGYT
.	TRBV5-4	ASSLGGASSGNTIY
.	TRBV19	ASSISTPNEKLF
.	TRBV7-3	ASSPGLGPNEQF
TRBD1	TRBV10-3	AISGETGDGSYGYT
.	TRBV18	ASSGGTQDYTEAF
.	TRBV15	ATSRDLIGKGLGHTEAF
.	TRBV19	ASSGRHRSNSNQPQH
.	TRBV2	ASSSNHEQF
.	TRBV14	ASSLQGFGGYT
TRBD1	TRBV7-8	ASNPGQGPAYEQY
.	TRBV7-9	ASSLARTASYGYT
TRBD2	TRBV7-9	ASSLATSGETQY
.	TRBV14	ASSLDLSSDIQY
.	TRBV7-9	ASSLSGEDGYT
.	TRBV21-1	ASSKVPRTSSGNTIY
.	TRBV19	ASSIQGSYGYT
.	TRBV6-5	ASRSQALMNTEAF
.	TRBV9	ASSVPGGGADTQY
.	TRBV11-2	ASSLDNRQNYGYT
TRBD1	TRBV30	AWSALGTGIYEQY
TRBD1	TRBV6-5	ASKDRASNQPQH
.	TRBV9	ASSAAQEHTEAF
TRBD1	TRBV11-2	ASSLEPGGGYT
.	TRBV6-1	ASSETSGGTRNTIY
TRBD2	TRBV5-1	ASSNQPSGGAYEQF
TRBD1	TRBV3-1/TRBV3-2	ASSPLVGTGGSGNTIY
.	TRBV6-5	ASRQGSGANVLT